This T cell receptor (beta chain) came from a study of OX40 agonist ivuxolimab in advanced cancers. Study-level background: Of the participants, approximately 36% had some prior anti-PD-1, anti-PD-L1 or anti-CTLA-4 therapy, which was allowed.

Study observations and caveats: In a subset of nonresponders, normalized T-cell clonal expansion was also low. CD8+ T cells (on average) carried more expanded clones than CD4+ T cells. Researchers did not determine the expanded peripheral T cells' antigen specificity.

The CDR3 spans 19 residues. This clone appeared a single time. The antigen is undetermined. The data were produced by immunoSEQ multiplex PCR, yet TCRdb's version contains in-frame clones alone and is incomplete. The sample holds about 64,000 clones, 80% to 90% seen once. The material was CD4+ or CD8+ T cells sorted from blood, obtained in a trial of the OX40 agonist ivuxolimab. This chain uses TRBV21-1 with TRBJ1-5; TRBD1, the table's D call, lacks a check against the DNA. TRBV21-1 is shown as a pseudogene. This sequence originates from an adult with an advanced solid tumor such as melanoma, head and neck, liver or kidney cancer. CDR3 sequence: CASSPHGQPPSPSNQPQHF. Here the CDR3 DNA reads TGTGCCAGCAGCCCGCACGGACAGCCCCCGAGCCCCAGCAATCAGCCCCAGCATTTT.